A selection of T cell receptor beta chains follows, all from one sample in a study of memory CD8 T cells in hepatitis C reinfection. Sequenced by immunoSEQ multiplex PCR; TCRdb stores in-frame clones only, minus some. The sample consists of roughly 6,200 clones, 75% to 90% of them appearing once. Sequencing used naive CD8+ T cells sorted from blood. These receptors all stem from a man in his fifties with hepatitis C virus infection. CDR3s leave out the opening cysteine and the closing phenylalanine or tryptophan. Size is stated for part of the rows, as once, few or many counts, or as a class when the clone is expanded.

.	TRBV5-6	TRBJ2-3	ASSLWLAGVTDTQY
.	TRBV5-6	TRBJ2-7	ASSLGQGPSWEQY
.	TRBV15	TRBJ2-1	ATSWNRESNEQF
few	TRBV6-5	TRBJ1-1	ASSYGQSTEAF
.	TRBV7-9	TRBJ2-2	ASRPTGGLTGELF
.	TRBV30	TRBJ2-7	AWRRRSYEQY
.	TRBV11-2	TRBJ2-1	ASSPLAGEINEQF
.	TRBV27	TRBJ2-7	ASSLGSGYEQY
.	TRBV27	TRBJ2-2	ASSREGGELF
.	TRBV4-2	TRBJ1-3	ASRAGGSGNTIY
.	TRBV18	TRBJ2-7	ASSPDNYEQY
.	TRBV28	TRBJ2-1	ASLTQGGGYNEQF
.	TRBV19	TRBJ2-2	ASSTGGGYPGELF
once	TRBV28	TRBJ1-2	ASSLEGNYGYT
.	TRBV30	TRBJ1-1	AWQSGTGNTEAF
.	TRBV18	TRBJ1-5	ASSPPSPTGNQPQH
.	TRBV6-6	TRBJ2-7	ASSPRLAGGYEQY
.	TRBV13	TRBJ2-1	ASSRSGLAEMLQF
.	TRBV5-6	TRBJ2-1	ASSSLAGANYNEQF
.	TRBV6-5	TRBJ2-2	ASSWDRPNTGELF
.	TRBV30	TRBJ2-2	AWGSLAGGPGELF
.	TRBV4-1	TRBJ2-7	ASSHSGANYEQY
.	TRBV2	TRBJ2-7	ASSAGTGYSYEQY
.	TRBV19	TRBJ1-2	ASTSGESGGYT
.	TRBV9	TRBJ2-5	ASSPGESRETQY
.	TRBV6-5	TRBJ2-5	ASSRTGGLQETQY
.	TRBV5-6	TRBJ2-7	ASSTPGGHYEQY
.	TRBV9	TRBJ2-1	ASSVGGLASYNEQF
once	TRBV28	TRBJ2-1	ASSSMWDYHYNEQF
.	TRBV9	TRBJ2-1	ASSASGSYYNEQF
once	TRBV7-8	TRBJ2-1	ASSLAGLAGANEQF
.	TRBV6-6	TRBJ2-1	ATSYSGSSYNEQF
.	TRBV4-3	TRBJ1-1	ASSHVRTGGRTEAF
.	TRBV5-4	TRBJ2-5	ASTIGGREETQY
.	TRBV6-5	TRBJ1-1	ASSWTANTEAF
.	TRBV15	TRBJ1-1	ATSSYRGQTEAF
.	TRBV19	TRBJ2-1	ASTEASGGYNEQF
.	TRBV18	TRBJ1-6	ASSPPSPGLAPLH
few	TRBV6-5	TRBJ1-3	ASSLGTAGYTIY
.	TRBV7-6	TRBJ2-1	ASSLAHGLAGDEQF
.	TRBV28	TRBJ1-5	ASSLSRSNQPQH
.	TRBV7-9	TRBJ2-5	ASRPPRAGETQY
.	TRBV14	TRBJ1-2	ASSQVSRGRDGYT
.	TRBV27	TRBJ2-7	ASSSSGTGGYEQY
.	TRBV4-2	TRBJ2-3	ASSQGEREADTQY
.	TRBV7-9	TRBJ2-1	ASSLSGSGGYNEQF
.	TRBV6-1	TRBJ2-7	ASSDWASGWEQY
.	TRBV7-6	TRBJ2-7	ASSLEAPPGGEQY
once	TRBV2	TRBJ2-7	ASSEFGQGMAYEQY
.	TRBV27	TRBJ1-2	ASSPGRVYDGYT
.	TRBV9	TRBJ1-3	ASSAWTDGNTIY
.	TRBV13	TRBJ2-1	ASSASGRAYNEQF
.	TRBV7-6	TRBJ2-1	ASSLANNEQF
.	TRBV2	TRBJ2-3	ASSEAGVSSTDTQY
.	TRBV15	TRBJ2-5	ATSTRREETQY
once	TRBV11-2	TRBJ1-2	ASSSGQGDYGYT
.	TRBV4-2	TRBJ2-2	ASSWAGESGELF